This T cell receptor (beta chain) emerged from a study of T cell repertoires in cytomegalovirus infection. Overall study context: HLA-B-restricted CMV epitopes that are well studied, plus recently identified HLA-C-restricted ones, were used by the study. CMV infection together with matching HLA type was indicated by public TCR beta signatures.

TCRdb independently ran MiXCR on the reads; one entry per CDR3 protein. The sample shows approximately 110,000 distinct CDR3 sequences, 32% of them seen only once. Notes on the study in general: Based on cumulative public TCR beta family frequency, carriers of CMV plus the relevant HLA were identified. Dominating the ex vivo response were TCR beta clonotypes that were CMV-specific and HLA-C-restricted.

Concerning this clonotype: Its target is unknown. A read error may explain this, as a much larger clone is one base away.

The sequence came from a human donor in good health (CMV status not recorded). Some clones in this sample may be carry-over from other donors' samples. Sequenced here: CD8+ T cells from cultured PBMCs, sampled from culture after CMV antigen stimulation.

CDR3 protein: CVSSGGREGSTDTQYF. The CDR3 coding sequence is TGTGTCAGCAGCGGAGGGCGGGAGGGTAGCACAGATACGCAGTATTTT. J is TRBJ2-3 and V is TRBV28, with TRBD2 matching 9 bases. The CDR3 sequence is 16 residues long. In germline, CDR1 is MDHEN, CDR2 SYDVKM. The full variable domain, rest sourced from reference TRBV28 and TRBJ2-3, is DVKVTQSSRYLVKRTGEKVFLECVQDMDHENMFWYRQDPGLGLRLIYFSYDVKMKEKGDIPEGYSVSREKKERFSLILESASTNQTSMYLCVSSGGREGSTDTQYFGPGTRLTVL.